The 7 T cell receptor beta chains presented below share a single source sample, sequenced in a study of response to subunit inactivated influenza vaccine. TCRdb re-analysed the RT-PCR reads in MiXCR, keeping a single row per CDR3 protein. The repertoire holds 450,000 to 600,000 distinct CDR3 sequences, with 6% to 9% as singletons. The specimen was PBMCs from blood, collected less than 30 months after vaccination. All receptors come from a man aged 45 to 75 who received an inactivated influenza vaccine.

This clonotype was seen ten or more times. This chain connects TRBV28 to TRBJ2-5; D call uncertain. The CDR3 totals 14 residues. Trimming cost V 3 bases and J 0 bases, with 8 bases left between them. Germline V gene data show CDR1 as MDHEN and CDR2 as SYDVKM. The CDR3 DNA sequence: TGTGCCAGCAGTTTTTCACAATACCAAGAGACCCAGTACTTC. The encoded protein is CASSFSQYQETQYF.

There are many counts of this clonotype. J is TRBJ2-2 and V is TRBV7-9; the match to TRBD1 covers 8 bases. V trimming: 5 bases; J trimming: 2 bases; junction bases outside the gene matches: 4. The CDR3 runs 15 residues. Germline loops: CDR1 SEHNR, CDR2 FQNEAQ (reference sequence). The CDR3 loop reads CASSGDRKNTGELFF. The CDR3 nucleotides are TGTGCCAGCAGCGGGGACAGGAAAAACACCGGGGAGCTGTTTTTT.

This rearrangement joins TRBV20-1 to TRBJ2-1, with D maybe TRBD2 (6 bases). The CDR3 totals 12 residues. The V and J ends lost 5 bases and 7 bases respectively, with 12 bases between them. In germline, CDR1 is DFQATT, CDR2 SNEGSKA (reference sequence). The CDR3 region is CSASTGENEQFF. The CDR3 nucleotides are TGCAGTGCTTCGACGGGGGAAAATGAGCAGTTCTTC.

The rearrangement uses TRBV6-5 and TRBJ2-7, with TRBD1 identical over 9 bases. The CDR3 contains 15 residues. With 0 bases clipped from V and 3 bases from J, the junction kept 3 bases outside the gene matches. Germline CDR1 and CDR2: MNHEY and SVGAGI. The CDR3 region has the DNA TGTGCCAGCAGTTACTCGGGGGACAGGGACTACGAGCAGTACTTC. Its translation is CASSYSGDRDYEQYF.

This clonotype was seen repeatedly, ten times or more. This chain links TRBV7-2 with TRBJ1-2; unclear D gene. The CDR3 contains 14 residues. Germline V CDR1 and CDR2: SGHTA, FQGNSA. Deletions cut 5 bases from V and 5 bases from J, with 15 bases between. The CDR3 reads CASSPSDGSYGYTF. CDR3 in DNA: TGTGCCAGCAGCCCTTCCGACGGCTCATATGGCTACACCTTC.

This clonotype was seen many times. The genes are TRBV4-3 and TRBJ1-2; 10 bases are a match to TRBD1. V shed 0 bases, J shed 0 bases, and the junction held 1 base outside the gene matches. This CDR3 is 16 amino acids long. From germline, CDR1 is LGHNA and CDR2 YSLEER. Written as DNA, the CDR3 is TGCGCCAGCAGCCAAGATGGGACAGGGGCTAACTATGGCTACACCTTC. Translated: CASSQDGTGANYGYTF.

A few counts support this clonotype. This sequence joins TRBV20-1 and TRBJ2-1, with a tentative D call TRBD2 (5 bases). V was pared by 6 bases and J by 8 bases, with 20 bases between. This CDR3 is built from 14 residues. Germline V CDR1 and CDR2: DFQATT, SNEGSKA (reference sequence). CDR3 protein: CSANRGYDRDEQFF. The DNA of the CDR3 is TGCAGTGCCAACCGAGGGTACGATAGAGATGAGCAGTTCTTC.